This T cell receptor (beta chain) was obtained from a study of blood T cells in healthy people across ages. Germline CDR1 is MNHEY and CDR2 is SVGEGT. Trimming removed 7 bases at V and 4 bases at J, with 14 bases between. The CDR3 totals 14 residues. Combining a sample-barcoded 5' primer with a J-beta primer mix, a second PCR ran for roughly 7 to 12 cycles. TCRdb fed the 5' RACE reads into MiXCR, producing one record per CDR3 protein. The table has approximately 1,100,000 distinct CDR3 sequences, over 35% seen once; the top ten hold over 15%. Peripheral blood samples of 7.5 to 10 milliliters were drawn from each donor. Researchers report isolating at least 7 million PBMCs per sample.

The receptor comes from a woman aged 55-70 years in good health. J is TRBJ1-5 and V is TRBV6-2 or TRBV6-3; no firm D call. Material for sequencing was blood. The CDR3 region is CASNPTSQNQPQHF. The CDR3 coding sequence is TGTGCCAGCAATCCAACCAGCCAAAATCAGCCCCAGCATTTT.